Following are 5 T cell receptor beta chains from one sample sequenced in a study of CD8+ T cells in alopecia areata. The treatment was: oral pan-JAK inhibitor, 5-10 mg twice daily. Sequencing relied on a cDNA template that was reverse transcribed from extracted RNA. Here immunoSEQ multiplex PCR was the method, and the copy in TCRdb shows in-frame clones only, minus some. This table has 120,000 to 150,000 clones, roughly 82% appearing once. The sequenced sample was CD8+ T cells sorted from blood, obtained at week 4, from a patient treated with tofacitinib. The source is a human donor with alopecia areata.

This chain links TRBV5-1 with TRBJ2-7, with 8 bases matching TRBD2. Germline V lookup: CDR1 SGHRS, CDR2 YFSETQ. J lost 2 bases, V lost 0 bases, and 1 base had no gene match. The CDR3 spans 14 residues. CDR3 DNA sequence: TGCGCCAGCAGCTTGGACGGGGGGGCCTACGAGCAGTACTTC. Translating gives CASSLDGGAYEQYF.

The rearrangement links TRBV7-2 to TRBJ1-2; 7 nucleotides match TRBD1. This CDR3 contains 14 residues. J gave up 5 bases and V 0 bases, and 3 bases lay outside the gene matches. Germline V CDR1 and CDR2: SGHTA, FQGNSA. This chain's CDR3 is CASSLAGQLYGYTF. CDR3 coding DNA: TGTGCCAGCAGCTTAGCGGGACAGCTTTATGGCTACACCTTC. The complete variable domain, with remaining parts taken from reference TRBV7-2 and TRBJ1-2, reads GAGVSQSPSNKVTEKGKDVELRCDPISGHTALYWYRQSLGQGLEFLIYFQGNSAPDKSGLPSDRFSAERTGGSVSTLTIQRTQQEDSAVYLCASSLAGQLYGYTFGSGTRLTVV.

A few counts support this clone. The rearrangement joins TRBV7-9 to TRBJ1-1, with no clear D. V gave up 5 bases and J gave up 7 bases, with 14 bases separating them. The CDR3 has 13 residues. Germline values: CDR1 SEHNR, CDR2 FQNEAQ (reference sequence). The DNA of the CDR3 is TGTGCCAGCAGCGGGATTCGGACGGTTGAAGCTTTCTTT. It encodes CASSGIRTVEAFF.

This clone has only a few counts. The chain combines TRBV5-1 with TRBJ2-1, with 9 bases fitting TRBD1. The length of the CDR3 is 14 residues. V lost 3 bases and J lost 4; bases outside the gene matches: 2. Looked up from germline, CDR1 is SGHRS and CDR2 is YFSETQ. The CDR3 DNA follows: TGCGCCAGCAGCTCCGGGACAGGGTACAATGAGCAGTTCTTC. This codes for CASSSGTGYNEQFF.

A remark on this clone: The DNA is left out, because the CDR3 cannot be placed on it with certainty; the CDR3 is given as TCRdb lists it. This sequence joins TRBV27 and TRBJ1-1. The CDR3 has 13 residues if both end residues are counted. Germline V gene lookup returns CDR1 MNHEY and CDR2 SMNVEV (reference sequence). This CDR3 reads CASSFGEGTEAFF.